Sequencing of this T cell receptor beta chain was carried out in a study of blood T cells in healthy people across ages. Together with a sample-barcoded 5' primer, a J-beta primer mix was included in a second PCR lasting 7 to 11 cycles. One entry per CDR3 protein results from TCRdb running MiXCR on the 5' RACE reads. The repertoire includes 750,000 to 1,000,000 distinct CDR3 sequences, 29% of them detected once, and approximately 10% sits in the top ten. This clonotype was detected many times. The length of the CDR3 is 13 residues. Trimming took 6 bases from V and 0 from J, leaving 3 bases between them. Germline assignment: CDR1 MDHEN and CDR2 SYDVKM. These data also formed part of another study, on T cells of mothers and their children.

The chain has TRBV28 and TRBJ2-6, with D unresolved. Sequencing was done on a sample of blood. The clonotype originates from a woman aged 35 to 49 in good health. The CDR3 spells CASRISGANVLTF. The CDR3 DNA sequence: TGTGCCAGCAGGATCTCTGGGGCCAACGTCCTGACTTTC.